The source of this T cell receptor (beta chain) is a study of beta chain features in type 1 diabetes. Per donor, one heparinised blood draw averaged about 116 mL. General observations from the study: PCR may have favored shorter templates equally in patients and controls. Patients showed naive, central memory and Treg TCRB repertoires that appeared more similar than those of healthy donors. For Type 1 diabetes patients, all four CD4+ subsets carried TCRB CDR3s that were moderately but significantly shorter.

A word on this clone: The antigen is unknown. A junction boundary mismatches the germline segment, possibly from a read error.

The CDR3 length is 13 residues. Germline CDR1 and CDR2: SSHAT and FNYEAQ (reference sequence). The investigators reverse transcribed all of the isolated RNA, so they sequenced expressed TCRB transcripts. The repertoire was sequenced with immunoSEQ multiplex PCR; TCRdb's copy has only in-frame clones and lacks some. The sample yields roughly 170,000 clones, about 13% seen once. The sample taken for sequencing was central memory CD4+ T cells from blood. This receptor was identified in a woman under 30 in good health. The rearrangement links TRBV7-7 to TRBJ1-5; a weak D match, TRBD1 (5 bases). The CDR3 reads CASSLDGGQPQHF. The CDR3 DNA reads TGTGCTAGCAGCTTAGACGGGGGTCAGCCCCAGCATTTT.